This T cell receptor (beta chain) was sequenced in a study of blood T cell repertoires in COVID-19 (dated by TCRdb to 2019 to 2021). General notes on the study: The collaborator samples originated in the United States, Italy and Spain and spanned the acute and convalescent phases of COVID-19. The material from the prospective study consisted of cDNA or gDNA derived from T cells, B-cell-depleted T cells, or PBMCs. Subjects who had been exposed to COVID-19, were actively infected with it, or had recovered from it provided the deeply sampled blood TCRbeta repertoires that made up the dataset. The repertoires were made available in a free public database intended to serve as a resource for research on the immune response to SARS-CoV-2. Samples came from the ongoing ImmuneRACE study (first 160 participants) plus 1,254 subjects from 6 global collaborators. The sample metadata nearly always contained a de-identified subject ID, COVID-19 status, age in years and sex. HLA class I and class II types, where available, came from metadata supplied by the sample provider rather than from assay-based typing. What the authors observed across the whole study: The quantity of clinical and demographic metadata differed by source and by participant and was supplied without curation.

As concerns this clone: It has no known antigen specificity. Per-nucleotide qualities are absent, and no much larger clonotype sits a single base away.

TCRbeta CDR3 regions were amplified from genomic DNA by means of the immunoSEQ Assay, a bias-controlled multiplex PCR. The source study handled its data this way. Within the assay, amplification of reference gene primers was used to estimate how many nucleated cells each sample contained. To quantify the absolute abundance of each unique TCRbeta CDR3 rearrangement, sequence reads were collapsed and filtered. For each sample, productive Simpson clonality was calculated as the square root of Simpson's diversity index across productive rearrangements. TCRdb carries this immuneACCESS record with in-frame sequences only. Its versions omit some clonotypes, under half of them owing to an unresolved V gene in the studies checked, with the rest unexplained. V and J calls and clone size come straight from that table; D and trimming were deduced from the DNA. The sample table contains tens of thousands of clones; only one count was recorded for 92% of them. The top ten clonotypes cover approximately 30% of the sample.

The CDR3 has 15 amino acids, counting the end cysteine and phenylalanine. CDR3 DNA only is kept here, 45 bases in frame from base 1. The germline V gene (reference sequence) provides CDR1 LNHDA and CDR2 SQIVND. V is reduced by 1 base and J by 7 bases, leaving a spacing of 14 bases between them. Each collaborating institution followed its own protocols to collect whole blood in K2EDTA tubes. For TCRbeta analysis, collaborators shipped samples in one of three forms: frozen whole blood, isolated PBMCs, or DNA extracted from either of those sample types. Sequencing was done on a sample of peripheral blood. The rearranged segments are TRBV19 and TRBJ1-5; D gene: possibly TRBD1, on 6 matching bases. This receptor was taken from a man in his 70s with active COVID-19. The sequenced DNA: TGTGCCAGTAGTATAGGAAAGGGGGGGAGACAGCCCCAGCATTTT. It encodes CASSIGKGGRQPQHF.